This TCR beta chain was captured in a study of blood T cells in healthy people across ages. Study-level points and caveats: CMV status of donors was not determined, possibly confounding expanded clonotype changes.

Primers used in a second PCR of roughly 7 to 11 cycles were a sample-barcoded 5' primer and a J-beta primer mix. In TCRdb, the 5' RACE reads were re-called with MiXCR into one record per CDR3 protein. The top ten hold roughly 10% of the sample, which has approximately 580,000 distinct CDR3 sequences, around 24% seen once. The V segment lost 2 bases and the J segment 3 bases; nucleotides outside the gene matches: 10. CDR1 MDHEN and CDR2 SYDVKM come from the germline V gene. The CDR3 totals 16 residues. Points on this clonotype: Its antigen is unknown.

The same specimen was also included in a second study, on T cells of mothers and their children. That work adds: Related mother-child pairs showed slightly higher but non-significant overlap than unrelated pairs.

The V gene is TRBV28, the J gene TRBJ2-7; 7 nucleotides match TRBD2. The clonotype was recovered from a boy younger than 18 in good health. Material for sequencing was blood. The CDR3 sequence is CASSLDRLRGNYEQYF. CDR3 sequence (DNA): TGTGCCAGCAGTTTAGACCGACTGCGGGGGAACTACGAGCAGTACTTC. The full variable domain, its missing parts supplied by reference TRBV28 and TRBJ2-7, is DVKVTQSSRYLVKRTGEKVFLECVQDMDHENMFWYRQDPGLGLRLIYFSYDVKMKEKGDIPEGYSVSREKKERFSLILESASTNQTSMYLCASSLDRLRGNYEQYFGPGTRLTVT.